This is a list of T cell receptor beta chains from one sample in a study of response to subunit inactivated influenza vaccine. TCRdb reanalysed the RT-PCR reads using MiXCR and keeps one entry per CDR3 protein. The repertoire holds about 700,000 distinct CDR3 sequences, approximately 14% seen once, with approximately 7.6% in the top ten. The specimen comprised PBMCs from blood, sampled 14 to 15 days before vaccination. Every receptor here comes from a man aged 50 to 60 who received an inactivated influenza vaccine. The CDR3 runs from the conserved cysteine through the conserved F or W. The D gene is left open where the match is weak. Not all rows give a size; the values are once, few, many and, for expanded clones, a class.

V gene	clone size	J gene	D gene	CDR3 protein	CDR3 DNA
TRBV4-3	-	TRBJ1-1	-	CASSQEPSVNTEAFF	TGCGCCAGCAGCCAAGAACCTAGCGTGAACACTGAAGCTTTCTTT
TRBV4-3	few	TRBJ2-4	TRBD1	CASSRGPGQGAEYF	TGCGCCAGCAGCCGAGGCCCGGGACAGGGGGCAGAGTACTTC
TRBV12-3/TRBV12-4	few	TRBJ2-7	-	CASSPGHYEQYF	TGTGCCAGCAGTCCCGGGCACTACGAGCAGTACTTC
TRBV7-2	few	TRBJ2-1	-	CASSSSGTPIYNEQFF	TGTGCCAGCAGCTCGAGCGGTACTCCCATCTACAATGAGCAGTTCTTC
TRBV19	few	TRBJ1-2	-	CASSIVGRGAGYTF	TGTGCCAGTAGTATAGTAGGCAGGGGCGCCGGCTACACCTTC
TRBV6-2/TRBV6-3	-	TRBJ2-1	-	CASRTGTDQREQFF	TGTGCCAGCAGGACCGGGACGGACCAACGTGAGCAGTTCTTC
TRBV2	-	TRBJ1-5	-	CASGGQGRNQPQHF	TGTGCCAGCGGCGGGCAGGGTCGCAATCAGCCCCAGCATTTT
TRBV2	few	TRBJ2-1	TRBD2	CASSSGTSGRGNEQFF	TGTGCCAGCAGCTCCGGGACTAGCGGGAGGGGGAATGAGCAGTTCTTC
TRBV11-2	-	TRBJ1-6	-	CASSFSSYNSPLHF	TGTGCCAGCAGCTTTTCCTCCTATAATTCACCCCTCCACTTT
TRBV20-1	-	TRBJ1-2	TRBD1	CSAVTGGAVGGYTF	TGCAGTGCTGTAACAGGGGGCGCGGTCGGTGGCTACACCTTC